These 8 T cell receptor beta chains were sequenced from one sample in a study of beta chain features in type 1 diabetes. Every isolated RNA sample was fully reverse transcribed, so sequencing captured expressed TCRB transcripts. TCRdb's copy holds only in-frame clones and misses some; the assay was immunoSEQ multiplex PCR. The top ten hold 0.02% to 0.025% of the sample, which has under 950,000 clones, roughly a sixth seen once. The sequenced material came from naive CD4+ T cells from blood. The receptors were gathered from a woman younger than 35 in good health.

This clone was recorded a few times. The V and J genes are TRBV5-1 and TRBJ2-1; 9 bases match TRBD2. The CDR3 consists of 16 residues. CDR1 SGHRS and CDR2 YFSETQ come from the germline V gene. The J segment lost 7 bases and the V segment lost 4 bases, leaving 12 bases of the junction unmatched. The CDR3 loop is CASSVGLAGVGNEQFF. As DNA, the CDR3 is TGCGCCAGCAGCGTGGGGTTAGCGGGAGTCGGTAATGAGCAGTTCTTC.

As for this clone: Additional DNA sequences in this sample encode the identical CDR3. This chain links TRBV18 with TRBJ2-5, with a possible D match to TRBD2 (6 bases). The CDR3 contains 14 residues. Germline V gene data show CDR1 as KGHSH and CDR2 as LQKENI. With 3 bases removed from V and 2 bases from J, the gap between germline ends came to 10 bases. The CDR3 nucleotides read TGTGCCAGCTCACCGCCTAGCGTACAAGAGACCCAGTACTTC. Its translation: CASSPPSVQETQYF. The entire variable domain, with the rest obtained from reference TRBV18 and TRBJ2-5, is as follows: NAGVMQNPRHLVRRRGQEARLRCSPMKGHSHVYWYRQLPEEGLKFMVYLQKENIIDESGMPKERFSAEFPKEGPSILRIQQVVRGDSAAYFCASSPPSVQETQYFGPGTRLLVL.

The V gene is TRBV5-1, the J gene TRBJ2-5; D gene uncertain. Germline CDR1 and CDR2: SGHRS and YFSETQ. V was trimmed by 0 bases and J by 9 bases, leaving 18 bases between them. The CDR3 covers 15 residues. Here the CDR3 reads CASSLDSDGRRPQYF. CDR3 DNA sequence: TGCGCCAGCAGCTTGGACTCGGACGGTCGAAGGCCCCAGTACTTC. Using reference TRBV5-1 and TRBJ2-5 for the parts outside the CDR3, the full variable domain is KAGVTQTPRYLIKTRGQQVTLSCSPISGHRSVSWYQQTPGQGLQFLFEYFSETQRNKGNFPGRFSGRQFSNSRSEMNVSTLELGDSALYLCASSLDSDGRRPQYFGPGTRLLVL.

In this sample, this clone turned up a few times. The genes are TRBV4-3 and TRBJ2-3; D unclear. CDR1 and CDR2 (germline): LGHNA, YSLEER. V gave up 3 bases and J gave up 1 base, with 14 bases separating them. CDR3 length equals 16 residues. The CDR3 here is CASSQAPFGGTDTQYF. CDR3 nucleotides: TGCGCCAGCAGCCAGGCACCCTTTGGGGGCACAGATACGCAGTATTTT.

The chain recombines TRBV5-1 with TRBJ2-1, with 7 bases matching TRBD2. Germline CDR1 SGHRS, CDR2 YFSETQ. V lost 3 bases, J lost 4 bases, and 10 bases stayed unmatched. The length of the CDR3 is 16 residues. As DNA, the CDR3 is TGCGCCAGCAGCTACCAAAGCGGGACCCCGTACAATGAGCAGTTCTTC. Its translation: CASSYQSGTPYNEQFF.

The V call is TRBV5-4, the J call TRBJ1-2; TRBD1 might be the D (6 bases). The V gene lost 0 bases and the J gene lost 6 bases, with 15 bases spanning the gap. The germline gives CDR1 SGHNT, CDR2 YYREEE (reference sequence). This CDR3 has 15 amino acids. For the CDR3, the DNA is TGTGCCAGCAGCTTGGACCCAGGGGATTGGGATGGCTACACCTTC. Encoded protein: CASSLDPGDWDGYTF.

This clone has a handful of counts. The chain uses TRBV4-2 and TRBJ2-5; D not resolved. Germline V CDR1 and CDR2: LGHNA, YNFKEQ. V gave up 2 bases and J gave up 2 bases, with 9 bases separating them. CDR3 size: 14 residues. CDR3 coding DNA: TGTGCCAGCAGCCAAAATCGAAAACAAGAGACCCAGTACTTC. Encoded protein: CASSQNRKQETQYF.

The chain has TRBV10-3 and TRBJ2-2, with TRBD2 as a possible D gene (5 bases). The V and J ends lost 2 bases and 2 bases respectively, with 27 bases between them. The CDR3 has 21 amino acids. Germline V CDR1 and CDR2: ENHRY, SYGVKD. The chain's CDR3 is CAISENPLRARQRLNTGELFF. The CDR3 region has the DNA TGTGCCATCAGTGAGAACCCCCTTCGCGCGCGGCAACGACTAAACACCGGGGAGCTGTTTTTT.